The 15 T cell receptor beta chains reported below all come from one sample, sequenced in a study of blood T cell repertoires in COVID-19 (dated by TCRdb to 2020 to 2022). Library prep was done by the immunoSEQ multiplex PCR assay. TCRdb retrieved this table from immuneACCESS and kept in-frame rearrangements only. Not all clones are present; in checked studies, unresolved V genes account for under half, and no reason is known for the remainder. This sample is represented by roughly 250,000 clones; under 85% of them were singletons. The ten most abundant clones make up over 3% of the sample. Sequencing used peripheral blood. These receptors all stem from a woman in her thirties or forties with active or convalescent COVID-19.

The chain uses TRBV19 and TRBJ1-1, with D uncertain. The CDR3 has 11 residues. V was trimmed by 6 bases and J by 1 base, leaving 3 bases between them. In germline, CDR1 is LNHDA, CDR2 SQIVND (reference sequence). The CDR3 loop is CASSQNTEAFF. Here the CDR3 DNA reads TGTGCCAGTAGCCAGAACACTGAAGCTTTCTTT.

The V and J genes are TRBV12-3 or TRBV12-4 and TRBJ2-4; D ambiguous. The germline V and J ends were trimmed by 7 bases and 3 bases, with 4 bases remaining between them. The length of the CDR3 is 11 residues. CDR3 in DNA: TGTGCCAGCACCTTCAAAAACATTCAGTACTTC. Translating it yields CASTFKNIQYF.

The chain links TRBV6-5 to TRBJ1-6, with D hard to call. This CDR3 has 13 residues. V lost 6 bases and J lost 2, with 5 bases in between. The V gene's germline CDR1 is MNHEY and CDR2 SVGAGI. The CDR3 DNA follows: TGTGCCAGCAGCTTTCCCTATAATTCACCCCTCCACTTT. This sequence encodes CASSFPYNSPLHF.

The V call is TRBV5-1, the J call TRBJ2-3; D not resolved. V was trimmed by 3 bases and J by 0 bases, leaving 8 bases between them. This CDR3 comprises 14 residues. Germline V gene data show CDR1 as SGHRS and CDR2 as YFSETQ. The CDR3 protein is CASSSAESTDTQYF. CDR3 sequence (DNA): TGCGCCAGCAGCTCGGCGGAGAGCACAGATACGCAGTATTTT.

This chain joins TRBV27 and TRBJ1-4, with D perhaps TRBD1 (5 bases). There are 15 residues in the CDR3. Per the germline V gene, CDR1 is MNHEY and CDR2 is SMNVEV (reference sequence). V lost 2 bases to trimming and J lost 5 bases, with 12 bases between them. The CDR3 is CASSLIRATNEKLFF. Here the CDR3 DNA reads TGTGCCAGCAGTTTAATCAGGGCCACCAATGAAAAACTGTTTTTT.

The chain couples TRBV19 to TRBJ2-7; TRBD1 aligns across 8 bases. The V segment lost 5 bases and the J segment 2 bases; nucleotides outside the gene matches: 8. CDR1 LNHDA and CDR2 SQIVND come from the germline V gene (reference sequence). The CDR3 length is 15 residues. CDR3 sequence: CASSLTGTGAYEQYF. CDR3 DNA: TGTGCCAGTAGTTTGACCGGGACAGGCGCCTACGAGCAGTACTTC.

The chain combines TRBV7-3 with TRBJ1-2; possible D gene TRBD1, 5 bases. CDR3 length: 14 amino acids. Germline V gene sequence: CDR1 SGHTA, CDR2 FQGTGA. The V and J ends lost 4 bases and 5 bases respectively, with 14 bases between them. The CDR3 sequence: CASSSLEGWYGYTF. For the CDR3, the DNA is TGTGCCAGCAGCTCACTGGAGGGGTGGTATGGCTACACCTTC.

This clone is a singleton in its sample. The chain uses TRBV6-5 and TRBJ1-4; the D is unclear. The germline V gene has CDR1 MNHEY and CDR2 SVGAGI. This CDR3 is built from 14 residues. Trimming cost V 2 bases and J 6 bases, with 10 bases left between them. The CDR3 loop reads CASSYLSRDEKLFF. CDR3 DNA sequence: TGTGCCAGCAGTTACCTCTCGCGCGATGAAAAACTGTTTTTT.

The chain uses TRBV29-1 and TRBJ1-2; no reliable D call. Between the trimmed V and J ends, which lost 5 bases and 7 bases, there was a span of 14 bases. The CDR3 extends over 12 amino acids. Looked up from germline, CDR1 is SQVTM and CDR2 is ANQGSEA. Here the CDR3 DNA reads TGCAGCGTTCGTGGCGGGGAAATTGGCTACACCTTC. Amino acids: CSVRGGEIGYTF.

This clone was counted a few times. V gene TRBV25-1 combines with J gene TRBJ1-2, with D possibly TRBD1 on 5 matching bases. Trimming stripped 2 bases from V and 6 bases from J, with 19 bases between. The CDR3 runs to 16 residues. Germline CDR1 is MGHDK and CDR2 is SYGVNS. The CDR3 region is CASSEPKGGAEDGYTF. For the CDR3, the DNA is TGTGCCAGCAGTGAACCCAAGGGAGGGGCAGAAGATGGCTACACCTTC.

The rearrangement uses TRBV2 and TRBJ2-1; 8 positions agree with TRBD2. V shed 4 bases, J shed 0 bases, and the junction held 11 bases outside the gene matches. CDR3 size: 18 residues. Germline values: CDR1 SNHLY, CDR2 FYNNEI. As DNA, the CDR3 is TGTGCCAGCAGTGGTAGTGCGGGGGGACCTAGCTCCTACAATGAGCAGTTCTTC. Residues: CASSGSAGGPSSYNEQFF.

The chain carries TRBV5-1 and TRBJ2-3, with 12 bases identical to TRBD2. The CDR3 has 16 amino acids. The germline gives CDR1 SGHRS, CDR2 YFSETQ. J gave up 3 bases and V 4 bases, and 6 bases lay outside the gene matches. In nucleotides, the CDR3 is TGCGCCAGCAGCCTATCTAGCGGGGGGGCGACAGATACGCAGTATTTT. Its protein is CASSLSSGGATDTQYF.

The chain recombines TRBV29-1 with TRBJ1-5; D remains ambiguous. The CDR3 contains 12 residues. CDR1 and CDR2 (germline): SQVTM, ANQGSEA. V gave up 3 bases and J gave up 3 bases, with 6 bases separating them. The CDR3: CSVEADNQPQHF. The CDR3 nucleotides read TGCAGCGTTGAGGCGGACAATCAGCCCCAGCATTTT.

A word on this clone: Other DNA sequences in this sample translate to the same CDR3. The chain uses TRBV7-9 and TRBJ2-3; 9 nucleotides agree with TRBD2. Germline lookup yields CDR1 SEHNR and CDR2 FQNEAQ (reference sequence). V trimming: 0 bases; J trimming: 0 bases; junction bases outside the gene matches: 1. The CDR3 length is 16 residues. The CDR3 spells CASSLASGGSTDTQYF. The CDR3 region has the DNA TGTGCCAGCAGCTTAGCCAGCGGGGGGAGCACAGATACGCAGTATTTT.

The CDR3 DNA is TGTGCCAGCAGCCAGGTACAGGGTAACGGCTACACCTTC. Protein sequence: CASSQVQGNGYTF. The gene calls are TRBV3-1 (or the pseudogene TRBV3-2) and TRBJ1-2; D is possibly TRBD1 (6 bases). This CDR3 has 13 amino acids. The germline V gene encodes CDR1 LGHDT and CDR2 YNNKEL (reference sequence). V was trimmed by 3 bases and J by 8 bases, leaving 13 bases between them.